This entry is about one T cell receptor (beta chain). This entry comes from a study of cytomegalovirus exposure and HLA in healthy donors. Looked up from germline, CDR1 is LNHDA and CDR2 is SQIVND (reference sequence). The CDR3 has 14 amino acids. Trimming cost V 6 bases and J 0 bases, with 11 bases left between them. PCR involved 60 Vbeta and 13 Jbeta primers. Clones were read by immunoSEQ multiplex PCR, and TCRdb kept only the in-frame ones, dropping some. The sample lists about 100,000 clones, more than 70% occurring once. Sequenced: PBMCs. The sequence derives from an older woman in good health and CMV-seropositive. The V gene is TRBV19, the J gene TRBJ1-1; the D gene is possibly TRBD1 (5 bases). In nucleotides, the CDR3 is TGTGCCAGTAGAGGGGATGCCTTGAACACTGAAGCTTTCTTT. Translated: CASRGDALNTEAFF.